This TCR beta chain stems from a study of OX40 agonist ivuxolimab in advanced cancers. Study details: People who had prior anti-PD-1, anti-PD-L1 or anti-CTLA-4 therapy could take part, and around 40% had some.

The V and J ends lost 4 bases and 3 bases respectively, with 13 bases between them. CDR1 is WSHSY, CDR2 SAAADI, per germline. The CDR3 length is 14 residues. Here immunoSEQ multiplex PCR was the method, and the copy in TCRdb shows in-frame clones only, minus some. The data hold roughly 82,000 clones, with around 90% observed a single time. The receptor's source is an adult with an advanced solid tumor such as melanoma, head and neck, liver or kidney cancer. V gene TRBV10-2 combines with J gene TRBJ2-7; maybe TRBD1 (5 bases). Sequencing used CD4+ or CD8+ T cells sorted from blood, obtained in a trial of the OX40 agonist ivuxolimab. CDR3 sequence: CASSGLGVGYEQYF. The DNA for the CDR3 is TGCGCCAGCAGTGGCCTAGGGGTAGGCTACGAGCAGTACTTC.